The 6 T cell receptor beta chains reported below all come from one sample, sequenced in a study of blood T cell repertoires in COVID-19. Using immunoSEQ multiplex PCR, the repertoire was profiled, and TCRdb retains in-frame clones only, with some absent. The sample shows fewer than 200,000 clones, roughly 84% of them seen only once. Source material: PBMCs or T cells enriched from blood (not recorded which). These receptor sequences come from a woman aged 25 to 39 who had been exposed to COVID-19.

The CDR3 spells CASSLEGVSDTQYF. The CDR3 bases are TGTGCCAGCAGCTTGGAGGGGGTCTCGGATACGCAGTATTTT. The chain carries TRBV5-4 and TRBJ2-3, with D possibly TRBD1 on 6 matching bases. V dropped 0 bases and J dropped 6 bases, with 11 bases sitting between them. The CDR3 is made up of 14 amino acids. The germline V gene has CDR1 SGHNT and CDR2 YYREEE (reference sequence).

This clone was seen a few times. This chain joins TRBV2 and TRBJ2-7; D is perhaps TRBD1 (5 bases). V lost 5 bases and J 5 bases, leaving 19 bases between the germline ends. CDR1 and CDR2 (germline): SNHLY, FYNNEI. The CDR3 has 15 residues. The CDR3 region has the DNA TGTGCCAGCAGTAGTGGACAAATCGAAGAGGACGAGCAGTACTTC. Translation gives CASSSGQIEEDEQYF. The full variable domain, in which reference TRBV2 and TRBJ2-7 provide the parts outside the CDR3, is EPEVTQTPSHQVTQMGQEVILRCVPISNHLYFYWYRQILGQKVEFLVSFYNNEISEKSEIFDDQFSVERPDGSNFTLKIRSTKLEDSAMYFCASSSGQIEEDEQYFGPGTRLTVT.

As to this clone: Its ends do not fully match the called genes, so a read error is possible. This rearrangement joins TRBV12-3 or TRBV12-4 to TRBJ1-5; unclear D gene. CDR3 length: 13 residues. As DNA, the CDR3 is TGTGTCAGCAGTTTCACGGGTCGTCAGCCCCAGCATTTT. Translated: CVSSFTGRQPQHF.

V and J are TRBV11-2 and TRBJ1-6; no firm D call. The V end was cut by 0 bases, the J end by 12 bases, with 9 bases between. The CDR3 spans 13 residues. Per germline, CDR1 SGHAT and CDR2 FQNNGV. The CDR3 sequence: CASSLDLSIPLHF. The CDR3 region has the DNA TGTGCCAGCAGCTTAGATCTCTCTATACCCCTCCACTTT. Variable domain in full (rest from reference TRBV11-2 and TRBJ1-6): EAGVAQSPRYKIIEKRQSVAFWCNPISGHATLYWYQQILGQGPKLLIQFQNNGVVDDSQLPKDRFSAERLKGVDSTLKIQPAKLEDSAVYLCASSLDLSIPLHFGNGTRLTVT.

V is TRBV9 and J is TRBJ2-7; TRBD1 might be the D (5 bases). Looked up from germline, CDR1 is SGDLS and CDR2 is YYNGEE. V was pared by 4 bases and J by 3 bases, with 14 bases between. The CDR3 runs 14 residues. CDR3 protein: CASSPQGQDYEQYF. CDR3 nucleotide sequence: TGTGCCAGCAGCCCTCAGGGTCAAGACTACGAGCAGTACTTC.

The chain combines TRBV2 with TRBJ2-7; no clear D gene. The germline V gene encodes CDR1 SNHLY and CDR2 FYNNEI. The CDR3 length is 13 residues. V lost 8 bases and J lost 2, with 13 bases in between. The CDR3 coding sequence is TGTGCCAGCGGTTCGGGTCCAGCCTACGAGCAGTACTTC. Its protein is CASGSGPAYEQYF.